The 9 T cell receptor beta chains below were found in one sample sequenced in a study of siplizumab effects on memory and regulatory T cells. Profiling relied on immunoSEQ multiplex PCR, and the TCRdb table lists in-frame clones only, not all of them. The sample has around 110,000 clones, about 94% seen once. Sample: non-Treg CD4+ T cells sorted from blood. Receptors were obtained from a human donor in good health.

The chain has TRBV15 and TRBJ1-5; D not certain. CDR1 is LNHNV, CDR2 YYDKDF, per germline (reference sequence). The CDR3 extends over 15 amino acids. Trimming shortened V by 0 bases and J by 5 bases, and 11 bases separated the two germline ends. The CDR3 DNA is TGTGCCACCAGCAGAGATTTGATCCGGGATCAGCCCCAGCATTTT. Its translation is CATSRDLIRDQPQHF.

J is TRBJ2-2 and V is TRBV11-3; D not certain. V was clipped by 1 base and J by 2 bases, with 8 bases between them. Germline V gene data show CDR1 as SGHNT and CDR2 as YENEEA. The CDR3 runs to 15 residues. The CDR3 nucleotides read TGTGCCAGCAGCTTAGTGGGCACCAACACCGGGGAGCTGTTTTTT. Its protein is CASSLVGTNTGELFF.

This rearrangement joins TRBV11-2 to TRBJ2-7; 7 bases agree with TRBD2. J was trimmed by 9 bases and V by 1 base; bases with no gene match: 6. The CDR3 loop spans 13 amino acids. CDR1 SGHAT and CDR2 FQNNGV come from the germline V gene. The CDR3 DNA sequence: TGTGCCAGCAGCTTAGGCCCACCGGGGGGGCAGTACTTC. Encoded protein: CASSLGPPGGQYF.

This chain connects TRBV29-1 to TRBJ2-7, with a weak D call TRBD1 (6 bases). V lost 3 bases and J lost 6, with 21 bases in between. Germline V gene sequence: CDR1 SQVTM, CDR2 ANQGSEA. The CDR3 contains 15 residues. The CDR3 region has the DNA TGCAGCGTTGACATGTCGGCAGGGGCATTTGGCGAGCAGTACTTC. This codes for CSVDMSAGAFGEQYF.

The V and J genes are TRBV11-2 and TRBJ2-1; D could derive from TRBD1 or TRBD2 (5 bases each). The V gene lost 3 bases and the J gene lost 2 bases, with 14 bases spanning the gap. The CDR3 has 16 amino acids. Per germline, CDR1 SGHAT and CDR2 FQNNGV. Here the CDR3 DNA reads TGTGCCAGCAGCTTCAGCGGAAAGACAGCCTACAATGAGCAGTTCTTC. Translation gives CASSFSGKTAYNEQFF.

J is TRBJ2-3 and V is TRBV5-4, with 10 bases fitting TRBD2. V trimming: 5 bases; J trimming: 1 base; junction bases outside the gene matches: 4. This CDR3 spans 15 amino acids. The germline CDR1 and CDR2 sequences are SGHNT and YYREEE (reference sequence). This CDR3 is CASSSGTSGTDTQYF. The CDR3 DNA is TGTGCCAGCAGTTCCGGGACTAGCGGCACAGATACGCAGTATTTT. The variable domain in full, with the rest retrieved from reference TRBV5-4 and TRBJ2-3, is ETGVTQSPTHLIKTRGQQVTLRCSSQSGHNTVSWYQQALGQGPQFIFQYYREEENGRGNFPPRFSGLQFPNYSSELNVNALELDDSALYLCASSSGTSGTDTQYFGPGTRLTVL.

This chain links TRBV7-6 with TRBJ2-7; TRBD2 might be the D (5 bases). Trimming left V 1 base short and J 9 bases short, with 16 bases between. The CDR3 consists of 14 residues. Germline V lookup: CDR1 SGHVS, CDR2 FNYEAQ. CDR3 protein: CASSLEVARGRQYF. CDR3 nucleotide sequence: TGTGCCAGCAGCTTAGAGGTAGCCCGAGGGAGGCAGTACTTC. Full variable domain (outside the CDR3, taken from reference TRBV7-6 and TRBJ2-7): GAGVSQSPRYKVTKRGQDVALRCDPISGHVSLYWYRQALGQGPEFLTYFNYEAQQDKSGLPNDRFSAERPEGSISTLTIQRTEQRDSAMYRCASSLEVARGRQYFGPGTRLTVT.

The chain recombines TRBV6-1 with TRBJ1-1; D might be TRBD1 (6 bases). Germline-derived CDR1 and CDR2 are MNHNS and SASEGT. Trimming took off 1 base at V and 1 base at J, with 13 bases between the two ends. The CDR3 extends over 16 amino acids. CDR3 loop: CASSEGWGQTNTEAFF. The CDR3 coding sequence is TGTGCCAGCAGTGAAGGGTGGGGGCAGACGAACACTGAAGCTTTCTTT.

The chain carries TRBV7-9 and TRBJ2-2; 7 bases match TRBD2. The CDR3 has 13 residues. The germline CDR1 and CDR2 sequences are SEHNR and FQNEAQ (reference sequence). Trimming at V came to 3 bases and at J to 7 bases, leaving 2 bases not matched to a gene. The CDR3 sequence: CASSLTSLGELFF. In DNA form, the CDR3 reads TGTGCCAGCAGCTTGACTAGCCTCGGGGAGCTGTTTTTT.